These T cell receptor beta chains were read from a single sample in a study of T cell responses to AZD1222 COVID-19 vaccine. Assay: immunoSEQ multiplex PCR; the TCRdb copy retains only in-frame clones and omits some. Among some 110,000 clones listed, around 89% were seen once. The sample was peripheral blood, taken 28 days after the second AZD1222 dose. The receptors shown here come from an adult who received the AZD1222 COVID-19 vaccine. Each CDR3 is given with its conserved first and last residue. Each record gives: CDR3 DNA, CDR3 protein, V gene, CDR3 length, J gene, clone size, D gene. D genes are given only for firm matches. Size values are once, few and many counts, or a class for expanded clones, and some rows have none.

cdr3_nt: TGTGCCAGCAGAGGGACAGGGACGGGGTACGAGCAGTACTTC
cdr3_aa: CASRGTGTGYEQYF
v_call: TRBV25-1
cdr3_length: 14
j_call: TRBJ2-7
clone_size: .
d_call: TRBD1

cdr3_nt: TGTGCCAGCAGTTACAGTATAGCGGGAGGTGGCGAGCAGTACTTC
cdr3_aa: CASSYSIAGGGEQYF
v_call: TRBV6-5
cdr3_length: 15
j_call: TRBJ2-7
clone_size: .
d_call: TRBD2

cdr3_nt: TGTGCCAGCAGCCGCTCGGAGGGGGGGTCTGGAAACACCATATATTTT
cdr3_aa: CASSRSEGGSGNTIYF
v_call: TRBV3-1/TRBV3-2
cdr3_length: 16
j_call: TRBJ1-3
clone_size: .
d_call: .

cdr3_nt: TGTGCCAGCAGGGAGACAGGGCGAGAGACCCAGTACTTC
cdr3_aa: CASRETGRETQYF
v_call: TRBV14
cdr3_length: 13
j_call: TRBJ2-5
clone_size: .
d_call: TRBD1

cdr3_nt: TGTGCCAGCAGCTCACCGACAGGGGAGAGAGGCTACACCTTC
cdr3_aa: CASSSPTGERGYTF
v_call: TRBV28
cdr3_length: 14
j_call: TRBJ1-2
clone_size: .
d_call: TRBD1

cdr3_nt: TGCGCCAGTACCCCAGGGGGCCCCACCGGGGAGCTGTTTTTT
cdr3_aa: CASTPGGPTGELFF
v_call: TRBV5-1
cdr3_length: 14
j_call: TRBJ2-2
clone_size: once
d_call: TRBD1

cdr3_nt: TGCAGCGCTGGGGGGGTTGACTCTACTTGGGGTGAAGCTTTCTTT
cdr3_aa: CSAGGVDSTWGEAFF
v_call: TRBV29-1
cdr3_length: 15
j_call: TRBJ1-1
clone_size: .
d_call: .

cdr3_nt: TGTGCCAGCAGCTTAGACAGGGCGGGCTATGGCTACACCTTC
cdr3_aa: CASSLDRAGYGYTF
v_call: TRBV11-2
cdr3_length: 14
j_call: TRBJ1-2
clone_size: .
d_call: .

cdr3_nt: TGTGCCAGCAGCTTAAAGGGCCAGACTAGCGGGGTGGAGACCCAGTACTTC
cdr3_aa: CASSLKGQTSGVETQYF
v_call: TRBV7-2
cdr3_length: 17
j_call: TRBJ2-5
clone_size: .
d_call: TRBD2

cdr3_nt: TGTGCCAGCAGCTCTTCAGGGGCCAACACCGGGGAGCTGTTTTTT
cdr3_aa: CASSSSGANTGELFF
v_call: TRBV7-2
cdr3_length: 15
j_call: TRBJ2-2
clone_size: .
d_call: .

cdr3_nt: TGTGCCAGCAGTCCCCCCCCAACGGATACGCAGTATTTT
cdr3_aa: CASSPPPTDTQYF
v_call: TRBV11-2
cdr3_length: 13
j_call: TRBJ2-3
clone_size: .
d_call: .

cdr3_nt: TGCGCCAGCAGCCAAGGGCGACAGGGGGGGTACGAGCAGTACTTC
cdr3_aa: CASSQGRQGGYEQYF
v_call: TRBV4-3
cdr3_length: 15
j_call: TRBJ2-7
clone_size: once
d_call: TRBD1

cdr3_nt: TGTGCCAGCAGGTTAGCGGGAGGGGACTACTACGAGCAGTACTTC
cdr3_aa: CASRLAGGDYYEQYF
v_call: TRBV7-2
cdr3_length: 15
j_call: TRBJ2-7
clone_size: .
d_call: TRBD2

cdr3_nt: TGTGCCAGCAGCCCACCTTGGGGGTCCGGGTCCTACAATGAGCAGTTCTTC
cdr3_aa: CASSPPWGSGSYNEQFF
v_call: TRBV11-3
cdr3_length: 17
j_call: TRBJ2-1
clone_size: .
d_call: .

cdr3_nt: TGTGCCAGCAGGAGGAGCGGGGGGAATAACAATGAGCAGTTCTTC
cdr3_aa: CASRRSGGNNNEQFF
v_call: TRBV27
cdr3_length: 15
j_call: TRBJ2-1
clone_size: once
d_call: TRBD2

cdr3_nt: TGCGCCAGCAGCTTGGCACAGGGGGTGATAGAGGGCTACACCTTC
cdr3_aa: CASSLAQGVIEGYTF
v_call: TRBV5-1
cdr3_length: 15
j_call: TRBJ1-2
clone_size: .
d_call: TRBD1

cdr3_nt: TGTGCCAGCAGCCCCGGTGGCCGGGGAACAGATACGCAGTATTTT
cdr3_aa: CASSPGGRGTDTQYF
v_call: TRBV11-3
cdr3_length: 15
j_call: TRBJ2-3
clone_size: .
d_call: .

cdr3_nt: TGTGCCAGCAGGGGGGGACCGGATCAGCCCCAGCATTTT
cdr3_aa: CASRGGPDQPQHF
v_call: TRBV25-1
cdr3_length: 13
j_call: TRBJ1-5
clone_size: .
d_call: .

cdr3_nt: TGTGCCAGCCCGAGGGTGGTAAAAGTTACTTCGGGGGCCAACGTCCTGACTTTC
cdr3_aa: CASPRVVKVTSGANVLTF
v_call: TRBV12-1
cdr3_length: 18
j_call: TRBJ2-6
clone_size: .
d_call: .

cdr3_nt: TGTGCCAGCAGCCAAGAACGGCTAGCGGGGGGTAATGAGCAGTTCTTC
cdr3_aa: CASSQERLAGGNEQFF
v_call: TRBV3-1/TRBV3-2
cdr3_length: 16
j_call: TRBJ2-1
clone_size: .
d_call: TRBD2

cdr3_nt: TGTGCCAGCAGTATCGGACAGGGCCTATACGAGCAGTACTTC
cdr3_aa: CASSIGQGLYEQYF
v_call: TRBV27
cdr3_length: 14
j_call: TRBJ2-7
clone_size: .
d_call: TRBD1

cdr3_nt: TGTGCCAGCAGCGTAGCTTCCGGACTAGCGGGAAACAATGAGCAGTTCTTC
cdr3_aa: CASSVASGLAGNNEQFF
v_call: TRBV9
cdr3_length: 17
j_call: TRBJ2-1
clone_size: .
d_call: TRBD2

cdr3_nt: TGTGCCTGGGCCCGGGACAGGGGAAACGAGCAGTACTTC
cdr3_aa: CAWARDRGNEQYF
v_call: TRBV30
cdr3_length: 13
j_call: TRBJ2-7
clone_size: .
d_call: TRBD1

cdr3_nt: TGTGCCAGCAGCTTAACCGCGACACGGACTGGGAACACCGGGGTGCTGTTTTTT
cdr3_aa: CASSLTATRTGNTGVLFF
v_call: TRBV7-3
cdr3_length: 18
j_call: TRBJ2-2
clone_size: .
d_call: .

cdr3_nt: TGTGCCAGCAGTTTATCACAAGGTTACGAGCAGTACTTC
cdr3_aa: CASSLSQGYEQYF
v_call: TRBV27
cdr3_length: 13
j_call: TRBJ2-7
clone_size: once
d_call: .

cdr3_nt: TGTGCCAGCAGCCAAGATGGGGTTGACAGGGACGAGCAGTACTTC
cdr3_aa: CASSQDGVDRDEQYF
v_call: TRBV3-1/TRBV3-2
cdr3_length: 15
j_call: TRBJ2-7
clone_size: .
d_call: TRBD1

cdr3_nt: TGTGCCACCAGGGGCACTAATAATTCACCCCTCCACTTT
cdr3_aa: CATRGTNNSPLHF
v_call: TRBV24-1
cdr3_length: 13
j_call: TRBJ1-6
clone_size: once
d_call: .

cdr3_nt: TGTGCCAGCAGTCCCCCCCCCAGCGGGGGGCCCTACGAGCAGTACTTC
cdr3_aa: CASSPPPSGGPYEQYF
v_call: TRBV27
cdr3_length: 16
j_call: TRBJ2-7
clone_size: .
d_call: TRBD2